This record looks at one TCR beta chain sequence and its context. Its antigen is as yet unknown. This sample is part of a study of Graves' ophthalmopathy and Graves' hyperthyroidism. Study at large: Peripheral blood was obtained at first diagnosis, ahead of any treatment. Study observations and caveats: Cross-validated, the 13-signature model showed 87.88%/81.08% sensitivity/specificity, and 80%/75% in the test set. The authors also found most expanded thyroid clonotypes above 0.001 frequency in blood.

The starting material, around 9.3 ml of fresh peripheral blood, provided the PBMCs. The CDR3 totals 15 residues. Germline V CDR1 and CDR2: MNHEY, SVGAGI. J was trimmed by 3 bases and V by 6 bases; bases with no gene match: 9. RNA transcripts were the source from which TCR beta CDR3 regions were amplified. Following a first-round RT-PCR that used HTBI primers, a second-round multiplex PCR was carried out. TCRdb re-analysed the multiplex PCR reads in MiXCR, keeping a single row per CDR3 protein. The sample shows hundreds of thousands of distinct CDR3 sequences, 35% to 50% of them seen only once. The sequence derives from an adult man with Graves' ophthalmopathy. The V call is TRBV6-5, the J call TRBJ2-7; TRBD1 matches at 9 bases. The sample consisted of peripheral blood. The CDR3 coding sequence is TGTGCCAGCAGCTTGGCCGGGACAGGGATCTACGAGCAGTACTTC. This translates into CASSLAGTGIYEQYF.